A single sample gave rise to the 29 T cell receptor beta chains below, sequenced in a study of beta chain features in type 1 diabetes. Study-level findings and limits: A moderate, significant TCRB CDR3 shortening appeared in type 1 diabetes across four CD4+ subsets.

No cognate antigen is known for these TCRs. TCRB transcripts that were expressed got sequenced, as all of the isolated RNA had been reverse transcribed. Data came from immunoSEQ multiplex PCR; TCRdb stores just in-frame clones and leaves some out. The table lists hundreds of thousands of clones, around an eighth of them singletons. Sequences were obtained from naive CD4+ T cells from blood. Source of these receptors: a man aged 18 to 35 with type 1 diabetes.

V gene TRBV2 combines with J gene TRBJ2-2; 7 bases fit TRBD1. The CDR3 contains 14 residues. CDR1 and CDR2 from the germline V gene are SNHLY and FYNNEI. V shed 6 bases and J 8 bases; nucleotides not matched to a gene: 9. This CDR3 reads CASSRTGLSGELFF. The CDR3 bases are TGTGCCAGCAGCAGGACAGGCTTGTCGGGGGAGCTGTTTTTT.

The gene calls are TRBV10-3 and TRBJ2-1; D is possibly TRBD2 (6 bases). V was shortened by 6 bases and J by 2 bases, with 8 bases between the two germline ends. Germline loops: CDR1 ENHRY, CDR2 SYGVKD. The CDR3 loop spans 13 amino acids. DNA of the CDR3: TGTGCCATCAGGGGGGGACCCTACAATGAGCAGTTCTTC. Amino acids: CAIRGGPYNEQFF.

The rearrangement links TRBV12-5 to TRBJ2-3, with D unclear. There are 15 residues in the CDR3. V lost 5 bases and J lost 0, with 12 bases in between. CDR1 is LGHNT, CDR2 FRNRAP, per germline. CDR3 protein: CASGGPLVSTDTQYF. The CDR3 coding sequence is TGTGCTAGTGGTGGGCCCTTAGTAAGCACAGATACGCAGTATTTT.

V and J are TRBV13 and TRBJ1-1, with D tentatively TRBD1 (5 bases). Per germline, CDR1 PRHDT and CDR2 FYEKMQ (reference sequence). This CDR3 comprises 14 residues. With 3 bases removed from V and 3 bases from J, the gap between germline ends came to 11 bases. CDR3 DNA sequence: TGTGCCAGCAGCTTCCAGGGTTGGGACACTGAAGCTTTCTTT. It specifies CASSFQGWDTEAFF. Based on the CDR3 plus reference TRBV13 and TRBJ1-1, the full variable domain is AAGVIQSPRHLIKEKRETATLKCYPIPRHDTVYWYQQGPGQDPQFLISFYEKMQSDKGSIPDRFSAQQFSDYHSELNMSSLELGDSALYFCASSFQGWDTEAFFGQGTRLTVV.

The rearrangement links TRBV28 to TRBJ2-3; D ambiguous. This CDR3 region has 15 residues. CDR1 MDHEN and CDR2 SYDVKM come from the germline V gene. Trimming removed 1 base at V and 5 bases at J, with 13 bases between. The CDR3, as DNA: TGTGCCAGCAGTTTATCACTGGCCGCTCAAGATACGCAGTATTTT. Translated: CASSLSLAAQDTQYF.

The chain joins TRBV27 to TRBJ2-5; 9 nucleotides match TRBD1. J gave up 1 base and V 3 bases, and 9 bases lay outside the gene matches. Germline lookup yields CDR1 MNHEY and CDR2 SMNVEV (reference sequence). The length of the CDR3 is 17 residues. CDR3 loop: CASSLRSPGQGQETQYF. CDR3 bases: TGTGCCAGCAGTTTGCGGAGCCCGGGACAGGGCCAAGAGACCCAGTACTTC.

This clone was counted between two and nine times. The rearrangement links TRBV4-1 to TRBJ1-5, with D possibly TRBD1 on 5 matching bases. The CDR3 has 16 residues. From germline, CDR1 is MGHRA and CDR2 YSYEKL. V was clipped by 1 base and J by 0 bases, with 10 bases between them. CDR3 residues: CASSQAGGYSNQPQHF. CDR3 bases: TGCGCCAGCAGCCAAGCGGGGGGATATAGCAATCAGCCCCAGCATTTT.

This clone has just a few counts. The chain couples TRBV9 to TRBJ1-1; maybe TRBD1 (5 bases). The CDR3 totals 14 residues. Germline V gene data show CDR1 as SGDLS and CDR2 as YYNGEE. The germline V and J ends were trimmed by 0 bases and 5 bases, with 11 bases remaining between them. The DNA for the CDR3 is TGTGCCAGCAGCGTAGGCCCAGGGAGGACTGAAGCTTTCTTT. Encoded protein: CASSVGPGRTEAFF.

J is TRBJ1-1 and V is TRBV19, with 9 positions matching TRBD1. This CDR3 spans 13 amino acids. With 10 bases clipped from V and 5 bases from J, the junction kept 8 bases outside the gene matches. Germline V CDR1 and CDR2: LNHDA, SQIVND (reference sequence). DNA of the CDR3: TGTGCCACTGACCCGACAGGGGGGACTGAAGCTTTCTTT. This sequence encodes CATDPTGGTEAFF. Looking up the rest from reference TRBV19 and TRBJ1-1 gives the full variable domain: DGGITQSPKYLFRKEGQNVTLSCEQNLNHDAMYWYRQDPGQGLRLIYYSQIVNDFQKGDIAEGYSVSREKKESFPLTVTSAQKNPTAFYLCATDPTGGTEAFFGQGTRLTVV.

The CDR3, as DNA: TGTGCCAGCAGCGGGACAGGGACTTCACCCCTCCACTTT. This encodes CASSGTGTSPLHF. This chain links TRBV9 with TRBJ1-6, with 8 bases that match TRBD1. Germline V gene lookup returns CDR1 SGDLS and CDR2 YYNGEE. The CDR3 totals 13 residues. Trimming took 3 bases from V and 9 from J; bases not matched to a gene: 2.

The chain recombines TRBV11-3 with TRBJ2-1; 7 bases are shared with TRBD2. The V gene end was trimmed by 2 bases and the J gene end by 1 base; junction bases not matched to a gene: 5. Germline lookup yields CDR1 SGHNT and CDR2 YENEEA. The length of the CDR3 is 16 residues. The CDR3 reads CASSLRAGESYNEQFF. CDR3 DNA sequence: TGTGCCAGCAGCTTAAGGGCGGGGGAGTCCTACAATGAGCAGTTCTTC.

The chain couples TRBV28 to TRBJ1-2; no definite D call. The CDR3 loop spans 15 amino acids. The V gene lost 6 bases and the J gene lost 2 bases, with 16 bases spanning the gap. The germline CDR1 and CDR2 sequences are MDHEN and SYDVKM. The CDR3 reads CASSQGGAANYGYTF. The CDR3, as DNA: TGTGCCAGCAGCCAAGGCGGAGCCGCAAACTATGGCTACACCTTC.

CDR3 residues: CASSLEGGGASETQYF. For the CDR3, the DNA is TGTGCCAGCAGCTTAGAGGGAGGGGGCGCGTCGGAGACCCAGTACTTC. The rearrangement uses TRBV7-6 and TRBJ2-5, with D perhaps matching TRBD1 or TRBD2 (7 bases each). V gave up 1 base and J gave up 5 bases, with 17 bases separating them. This CDR3 comprises 16 residues. Germline loops: CDR1 SGHVS, CDR2 FNYEAQ. Variable domain in full (rest from reference TRBV7-6 and TRBJ2-5): GAGVSQSPRYKVTKRGQDVALRCDPISGHVSLYWYRQALGQGPEFLTYFNYEAQQDKSGLPNDRFSAERPEGSISTLTIQRTEQRDSAMYRCASSLEGGGASETQYFGPGTRLLVL.

This clone was picked up a small number of times. The chain is built from TRBV28 and TRBJ2-7; 14 nucleotides agree with TRBD2. The trim removed 5 bases at V and 5 bases at J, leaving 11 bases unmatched. The CDR3 is 17 residues long. CDR1 is MDHEN and CDR2 is SYDVKM in the germline V gene. DNA for the CDR3: TGTGCCAGCAGTCCCCCGGGACTAGCGGGGGCCCCCCACGAGCAGTACTTC. Encoded protein: CASSPPGLAGAPHEQYF.

The rearrangement uses TRBV6-1 and TRBJ2-3, with TRBD1 as a possible D gene (5 bases). Germline V gene lookup returns CDR1 MNHNS and CDR2 SASEGT. Trimming left V 5 bases short and J 5 bases short, with 11 bases between. CDR3 length equals 13 residues. DNA for the CDR3: TGTGCCAGCAGTAAAACCACAGGAGATACGCAGTATTTT. Encoded protein: CASSKTTGDTQYF.

The rearrangement links TRBV6-1 to TRBJ2-3; the match to TRBD2 covers 10 bases. Per the germline V gene, CDR1 is MNHNS and CDR2 is SASEGT. The CDR3 length is 14 residues. Trimming removed 7 bases from V and 2 bases from J; junction bases left unmatched: 3. The CDR3: CASKLAGSTDTQYF. For the CDR3, the DNA is TGTGCCAGCAAACTAGCGGGGTCCACAGATACGCAGTATTTT.

This clone was counted between two and nine times. V is TRBV18 and J is TRBJ2-3; D ambiguous. Germline-derived CDR1 and CDR2 are KGHSH and LQKENI. This CDR3 has 13 residues. Trimming cost V 6 bases and J 4 bases, with 11 bases left between them. CDR3 sequence: CASSPQNPDTQYF. The CDR3 DNA is TGTGCCAGCTCCCCGCAAAACCCAGATACGCAGTATTTT.

V gene TRBV9 combines with J gene TRBJ1-1, with D perhaps TRBD1 (5 bases). Germline values: CDR1 SGDLS, CDR2 YYNGEE. CDR3 length equals 14 residues. Trimming removed 1 base at V and 7 bases at J, with 14 bases between. As DNA, the CDR3 is TGTGCCAGCAGCGTAATTGAGGGGAGTAATGAAGCTTTCTTT. Its protein product is CASSVIEGSNEAFF. The full variable domain, its missing parts supplied by reference TRBV9 and TRBJ1-1, is DSGVTQTPKHLITATGQRVTLRCSPRSGDLSVYWYQQSLDQGLQFLIQYYNGEERAKGNILERFSAQQFPDLHSELNLSSLELGDSALYFCASSVIEGSNEAFFGQGTRLTVV.

In this sample, this clone turned up a few times. V gene TRBV2 combines with J gene TRBJ1-4, with D hard to call. The CDR3 length is 15 residues. V shed 6 bases and J shed 1 base, with 12 bases lying between them. The V gene's germline CDR1 is SNHLY and CDR2 FYNNEI. The CDR3 spells CASSLYPGTNEKLFF. Written as DNA, the CDR3 is TGTGCCAGCAGCTTATACCCGGGAACTAATGAAAAACTGTTTTTT.

This clone turned up a few times. The rearrangement joins TRBV7-9 to TRBJ2-1, with TRBD1 matching 8 bases. The V gene's germline CDR1 is SEHNR and CDR2 FQNEAQ (reference sequence). The trim removed 5 bases at V and 2 bases at J, leaving 5 bases unmatched. CDR3 length: 15 amino acids. The CDR3 reads CASSRGQETYNEQFF. The CDR3 nucleotides read TGTGCCAGCAGCCGGGGACAGGAGACCTACAATGAGCAGTTCTTC.

This clone was seen more than once but under ten times. The J gene is TRBJ2-7, the V gene TRBV7-3, with TRBD1 matching 9 bases. This CDR3 has 15 amino acids. The V segment lost 5 bases and the J segment 2 bases; nucleotides outside the gene matches: 7. Germline CDR1 is SGHTA and CDR2 is FQGTGA. CDR3 residues: CASSRTGQGTYEQYF. In DNA form, the CDR3 reads TGTGCCAGCAGCCGAACGGGACAGGGTACCTACGAGCAGTACTTC.

The V and J genes are TRBV30 and TRBJ2-2; either TRBD1 or TRBD2 may supply D (5 bases each). CDR1 and CDR2 from the germline V gene are GTSNPN and SVGIG (reference sequence). With 2 bases removed from V and 8 bases from J, the gap between germline ends came to 15 bases. This CDR3 spans 14 amino acids. DNA of the CDR3: TGTGCCTGGAGTCGTGCAGGGAGTGGAGGGGAGCTGTTTTTT. Its protein is CAWSRAGSGGELFF.

This clone was detected a few times. The genes are TRBV5-1 and TRBJ2-3; D remains ambiguous. Trimming stripped 4 bases from V and 2 bases from J, with 8 bases between. The CDR3 covers 13 residues. CDR1 SGHRS and CDR2 YFSETQ come from the germline V gene. In nucleotides, the CDR3 is TGCGCCAGCAGCCACGCAGCCACAGATACGCAGTATTTT. It specifies CASSHAATDTQYF.

A few counts support this clone. The identical CDR3 is also encoded by other nucleotide sequences in the sample. The chain has TRBV20-1 and TRBJ1-1, with no clear D. CDR1 and CDR2 from the germline V gene are DFQATT and SNEGSKA (reference sequence). V shed 6 bases and J shed 2 bases, with 7 bases lying between them. The CDR3 contains 11 residues. Here the CDR3 DNA reads TGCAGTGCCCCGGACAACACTGAAGCTTTCTTT. As protein: CSAPDNTEAFF.

The chain uses TRBV5-4 and TRBJ1-1, with 7 bases matching TRBD1. Germline V gives CDR1 SGHNT, CDR2 YYREEE (reference sequence). The CDR3 has 15 amino acids. With V trimmed by 3 bases and J by 1 base, 6 bases remained unmatched. DNA for the CDR3: TGTGCCAGCAGCTCTACAGGGGTTCGGAACACTGAAGCTTTCTTT. This encodes CASSSTGVRNTEAFF.

The chain couples TRBV12-5 to TRBJ2-2; D remains unclear. Trimming took off 8 bases at V and 3 bases at J, with 13 bases between the two ends. Germline V CDR1 and CDR2: LGHNT, FRNRAP. The CDR3 spans 14 residues. CDR3 protein: CASHSDPYTGELFF. The CDR3 DNA reads as TGTGCTAGTCACTCGGACCCTTACACCGGGGAGCTGTTTTTT.

In this sample, this clone turned up a few times. The CDR3 nucleotides read TGTGCCAGCAGTTCTAGCGGGGGCGGCGCAGATACGCAGTATTTT. This codes for CASSSSGGGADTQYF. This chain uses TRBV28 with TRBJ2-3; 10 bases line up with TRBD2. Germline values: CDR1 MDHEN, CDR2 SYDVKM. The CDR3 is made up of 15 amino acids. V lost 4 bases to trimming and J lost 4 bases; unmatched junction nucleotides: 5.

Written as DNA, the CDR3 is TGTGCCAGCATCAGACAGGGGGCAAGCACTGAAGCTTTCTTT. Its translation is CASIRQGASTEAFF. J is TRBJ1-1 and V is TRBV7-9; 10 bases map to TRBD1. Trimming removed 7 bases from V and 4 bases from J; junction bases left unmatched: 6. There are 14 residues in the CDR3. Germline V lookup: CDR1 SEHNR, CDR2 FQNEAQ (reference sequence). The whole variable domain, remainder taken from reference TRBV7-9 and TRBJ1-1, is DTGVSQNPRHKITKRGQNVTFRCDPISEHNRLYWYRQTLGQGPEFLTYFQNEAQLEKSRLLSDRFSAERPKGSFSTLEIQRTEQGDSAMYLCASIRQGASTEAFFGQGTRLTVV.

This clone was counted between two and nine times. The chain joins TRBV27 to TRBJ2-5; D uncertain. Germline CDR1 MNHEY, CDR2 SMNVEV (reference sequence). Trimming removed 2 bases from V and 5 bases from J, with 6 bases in between. There are 12 residues in the CDR3. CDR3 nucleotides: TGTGCCAGCAGTTTAGGGCGGGAGACCCAGTACTTC. Translated: CASSLGRETQYF.